These 19 T cell receptor beta chains were sequenced from one sample in a study of blood T cells in healthy people across ages. Primers used in a second PCR of about 7 to 12 cycles were a sample-barcoded 5' primer and a J-beta primer mix. From the 5' RACE reads, TCRdb called clonotypes with MiXCR, one entry per CDR3 protein. The data show about 800,000 distinct CDR3 sequences, with roughly 25% seen just once and around 3.6% held by the top ten. A further study also used this sample, focusing on T cells of mothers and their children.

The sequencing input was blood. The receptors shown here come from a boy between 10 and 17 years old in good health.

A word on this clonotype: One end of the junction fails to match germline, which may point to a read error. This rearrangement joins TRBV6-1 to TRBJ2-5, with D perhaps given as TRBD1 or TRBD2 (5 bases each). This CDR3 has 14 amino acids. CDR1 and CDR2 (germline): MNHNS, SASEGT. This chain's CDR3 is CASSEVGQGETRYF. As DNA, the CDR3 is TGTGCCAGCAGTGAAGTGGGGCAGGGAGAGACCCGGTACTTC.

The chain couples TRBV12-3 or TRBV12-4 to TRBJ1-1; D gene ambiguous. The CDR3 extends over 14 amino acids. V was shortened by 3 bases and J by 1 base, with 9 bases between the two germline ends. The CDR3 coding sequence is TGTGCCAGCAGTTTCCCCGGGAAGAACACTGAAGCTTTCTTT. Its translation is CASSFPGKNTEAFF.

This clonotype was picked up a small number of times. CDR3: CASSQERDRGLFYNEQFF. CDR3 bases: TGTGCCAGCAGCCAAGAGAGGGATAGGGGACTATTCTACAATGAGCAGTTCTTC. This rearrangement joins TRBV14 to TRBJ2-1, with 7 bases that match TRBD2. This CDR3 contains 18 residues. J lost 3 bases, V lost 0 bases, and 11 bases had no gene match. Germline lookup yields CDR1 SGHDN and CDR2 FVKESK.

CDR3: CASSSRQGPKNIQYF. The CDR3 nucleotides are TGTGCCAGCAGCTCAAGACAGGGTCCCAAAAACATTCAGTACTTC. The genes are TRBV7-9 and TRBJ2-4, with 7 bases lining up with TRBD1. J lost 2 bases, V lost 4 bases, and 5 bases had no gene match. Germline lookup yields CDR1 SEHNR and CDR2 FQNEAQ (reference sequence). The CDR3 extends over 15 amino acids.

J is TRBJ1-2 and V is TRBV6-5; weak D call: TRBD1 (5 bases). The CDR3 sequence is 13 residues long. Trimming pared 6 bases from V and 8 bases from J, leaving 16 bases between. From germline, CDR1 is MNHEY and CDR2 SVGAGI. This chain's CDR3 is CASRNGQRPGYTF. Here the CDR3 DNA reads TGTGCCAGCAGAAACGGACAACGTCCGGGCTACACCTTC.

The V gene is TRBV20-1, the J gene TRBJ1-1, with unresolved D. Germline V gene sequence: CDR1 DFQATT, CDR2 SNEGSKA (reference sequence). V dropped 3 bases and J dropped 4 bases, with 12 bases sitting between them. This CDR3 comprises 13 residues. The CDR3, as DNA: TGCAGTGCTAGTAGGGAGGTGAGCACTGAAGCTTTCTTT. Translation gives CSASREVSTEAFF.

The J gene is TRBJ2-1, the V gene TRBV21-1; the table gives TRBD1 as D, unverified against the DNA. The J call may be wrong; the DNA end is better matched by TRBJ2-7. TRBV21-1 represents a pseudogene. CDR3 length: 16 residues. CDR3 sequence: CASSKADRDTTYEQYF. The CDR3, as DNA: TGTGCCAGCAGCAAAGCCGACCGGGACACTACCTACGAGCAGTACTTC.

This clonotype has at least ten counts. Sequence at one end of the junction differs from germline and may be a read error. The gene calls are TRBV7-2 and TRBJ2-5; D is perhaps TRBD1 (5 bases). Germline CDR1 reads SGHTA; CDR2 reads FQGNSA. This CDR3 region has 13 residues. CDR3 nucleotides: TGTGCCAGCAGTTTAGGGGTCCAAGAGACCCAGTACTTC. Its translation is CASSLGVQETQYF.

The chain combines TRBV7-2 with TRBJ2-1; 11 positions agree with TRBD2. In germline, CDR1 is SGHTA, CDR2 FQGNSA. The V segment lost 3 bases and the J segment 0 bases; nucleotides outside the gene matches: 7. This CDR3 region has 18 residues. The CDR3 protein is CASSLPGLAESSYNEQFF. The DNA for the CDR3 is TGTGCCAGCAGCTTGCCGGGACTAGCGGAGTCCTCCTACAATGAGCAGTTCTTC.

This clonotype was detected a few times. The V and J genes are TRBV20-1 and TRBJ1-1, with TRBD1 as a possible D gene (5 bases). This CDR3 contains 15 residues. The germline gives CDR1 DFQATT, CDR2 SNEGSKA (reference sequence). Trimming removed 1 base at V and 1 base at J, with 13 bases between. The CDR3 region is CSARVAGTGNTEAFF. The CDR3 DNA reads TGCAGTGCTAGAGTCGCGGGGACGGGGAACACTGAAGCTTTCTTT.

This clonotype has just a few counts. V gene TRBV29-1 combines with J gene TRBJ2-4, with 8 bases fitting TRBD1. This CDR3 has 12 residues. Per germline, CDR1 SQVTM and CDR2 ANQGSEA. V shed 6 bases and J 8 bases; nucleotides not matched to a gene: 6. The CDR3 sequence is CSVGTGFDIQYF. The CDR3 DNA reads as TGCAGCGTCGGGACAGGTTTCGACATTCAGTACTTC.

The chain joins TRBV5-1 to TRBJ2-5, with TRBD2 matching 12 bases. The CDR3 totals 16 residues. The germline CDR1 and CDR2 sequences are SGHRS and YFSETQ. The V and J ends lost 0 bases and 3 bases, in that order; junction bases with no gene match: 3. In nucleotides, the CDR3 is TGCGCCAGCAGCTTGGGACTAGCGGGGGCCGAAGAGACCCAGTACTTC. Translating gives CASSLGLAGAEETQYF.

This clonotype was counted between two and nine times. The chain couples TRBV6-2 or TRBV6-3 to TRBJ1-1; TRBD1 is a possible D gene (5 bases). CDR1 and CDR2 (germline): MNHEY, SVGEGT. The CDR3 contains 16 residues. Trimming removed 0 bases from V and 1 base from J, with 12 bases in between. CDR3 DNA sequence: TGTGCCAGCAGTTACTCCCGGACAAGAGGGAACACTGAAGCTTTCTTT. Its protein is CASSYSRTRGNTEAFF.

The gene calls are TRBV7-3 and TRBJ2-5; tentative D call: TRBD2 (5 bases). The J call is doubtful: the DNA matches TRBJ2-1 better. The CDR3 runs 14 residues. The germline gives CDR1 SGHTA, CDR2 FQGTGA. The CDR3 loop is CASSSHGGDYEQFF. CDR3 nucleotides: TGTGCCAGCAGCTCCCATGGAGGTGACTATGAGCAGTTCTTC.

This clonotype was detected only a few times. The V call is TRBV6-5, the J call TRBJ2-1, with TRBD1 identical over 7 bases. The DNA matches TRBJ2-7 better at its end, which makes the J call doubtful. The length of the CDR3 is 15 residues. Germline V gives CDR1 MNHEY, CDR2 SVGAGI. The CDR3 reads CASSYKQGRTLAQYF. The CDR3 DNA reads as TGTGCCAGCAGTTATAAACAGGGGAGAACACTCGCGCAGTACTTC.

The V and J genes are TRBV7-8 and TRBJ1-5; D possibly corresponds to TRBD1 (5 bases). There are 15 residues in the CDR3. The germline gives CDR1 SGHVS, CDR2 FQNEAQ. The V end was cut by 3 bases, the J end by 3 bases, with 12 bases between. CDR3 in amino acids: CASSLSGHINQPQHF. The CDR3 DNA sequence: TGTGCCAGCAGCTTGTCAGGACATATCAATCAGCCCCAGCATTTT.

The chain links TRBV20-1 to TRBJ1-2; D not resolved. The CDR3 extends over 11 amino acids. V was trimmed by 1 base and J by 14 bases, leaving 14 bases between them. Germline V gives CDR1 DFQATT, CDR2 SNEGSKA (reference sequence). The CDR3 nucleotides read TGCAGTGCTAGAGCGCAGGCGGATCCGACCTTC. This translates into CSARAQADPTF.

J is TRBJ1-2 and V is TRBV7-2; D perhaps matches TRBD1 (5 bases). CDR1 SGHTA and CDR2 FQGNSA come from the germline V gene. The CDR3 has 14 residues. The germline V and J ends were trimmed by 9 bases and 3 bases, with 17 bases remaining between them. Here the CDR3 reads CASSRGLVDYGYTF. The CDR3 nucleotides read TGTGCCAGTAGCCGGGGGTTGGTCGACTATGGCTACACCTTC. Complete variable domain (other parts from reference TRBV7-2 and TRBJ1-2): GAGVSQSPSNKVTEKGKDVELRCDPISGHTALYWYRQSLGQGLEFLIYFQGNSAPDKSGLPSDRFSAERTGGSVSTLTIQRTQQEDSAVYLCASSRGLVDYGYTFGSGTRLTVV.

The chain links TRBV5-1 to TRBJ2-3, with 8 bases lining up with TRBD1. Losses at the gene ends were 4 bases for V and 4 bases for J; bases not matched to a gene: 8. CDR3 length: 15 residues. Per germline, CDR1 SGHRS and CDR2 YFSETQ. The CDR3 sequence is CASSPMTGAADTQYF. For the CDR3, the DNA is TGCGCCAGCAGCCCAATGACAGGGGCCGCAGATACGCAGTATTTT.